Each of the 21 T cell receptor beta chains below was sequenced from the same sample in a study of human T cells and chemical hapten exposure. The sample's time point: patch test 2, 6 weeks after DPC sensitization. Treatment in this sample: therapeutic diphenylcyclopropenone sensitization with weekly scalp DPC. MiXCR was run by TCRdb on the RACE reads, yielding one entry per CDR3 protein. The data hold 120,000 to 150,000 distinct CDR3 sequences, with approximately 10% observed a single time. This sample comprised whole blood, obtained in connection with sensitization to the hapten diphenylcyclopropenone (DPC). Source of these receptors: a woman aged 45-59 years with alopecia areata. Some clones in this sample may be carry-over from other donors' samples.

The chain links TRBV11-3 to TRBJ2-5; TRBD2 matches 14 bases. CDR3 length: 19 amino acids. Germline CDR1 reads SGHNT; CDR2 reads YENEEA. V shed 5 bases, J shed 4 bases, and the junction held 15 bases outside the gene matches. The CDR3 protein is CASSTRPPGLAGVTETQYF. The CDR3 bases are TGTGCCAGCAGCACGAGACCTCCGGGACTAGCGGGAGTTACAGAGACCCAGTACTTC. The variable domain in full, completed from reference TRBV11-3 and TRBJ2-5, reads EAGVVQSPRYKIIEKKQPVAFWCNPISGHNTLYWYLQNLGQGPELLIRYENEEAVDDSQLPKDRFSAERLKGVDSTLKIQPAELGDSAVYLCASSTRPPGLAGVTETQYFGPGTRLLVL.

As DNA, the CDR3 is TGTGCCAGCAGCTTAGAGGGGACAGGGATCGGCTACACCTTC. It is translated as CASSLEGTGIGYTF. The rearrangement uses TRBV11-2 and TRBJ1-2, with 9 bases matching TRBD1. CDR1 SGHAT and CDR2 FQNNGV come from the germline V gene. With 0 bases clipped from V and 8 bases from J, the junction kept 4 bases outside the gene matches. The CDR3 is made up of 14 amino acids.

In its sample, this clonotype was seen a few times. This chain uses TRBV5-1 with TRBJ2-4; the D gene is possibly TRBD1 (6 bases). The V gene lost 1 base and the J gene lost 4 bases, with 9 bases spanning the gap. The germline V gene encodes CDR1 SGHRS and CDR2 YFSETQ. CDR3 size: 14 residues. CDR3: CASSLLGQKNIQYF. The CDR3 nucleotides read TGCGCCAGCAGCTTGCTCGGACAGAAAAACATTCAGTACTTC.

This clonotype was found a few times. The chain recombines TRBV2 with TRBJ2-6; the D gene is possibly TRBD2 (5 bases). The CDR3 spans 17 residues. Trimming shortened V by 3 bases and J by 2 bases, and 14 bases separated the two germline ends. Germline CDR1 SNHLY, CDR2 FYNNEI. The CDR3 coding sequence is TGTGCCAGCAGTGAGAGGAACGGGCGGGCTGGGGCCAACGTCCTGACTTTC. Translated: CASSERNGRAGANVLTF.

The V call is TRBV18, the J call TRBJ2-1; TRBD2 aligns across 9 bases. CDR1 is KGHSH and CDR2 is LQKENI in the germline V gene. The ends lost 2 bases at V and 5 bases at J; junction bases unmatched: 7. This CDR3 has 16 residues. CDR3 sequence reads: CASSPYGLAPNNEQFF. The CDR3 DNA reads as TGTGCCAGCTCACCATACGGACTAGCGCCAAACAATGAGCAGTTCTTC.

CDR3 loop: CASSYGTNNEQFF. The CDR3 DNA is TGCGCCAGCAGCTACGGGACTAACAATGAGCAGTTCTTC. The chain carries TRBV10-1 and TRBJ2-1; 7 bases align to TRBD2. J gave up 5 bases and V 6 bases, and 4 bases lay outside the gene matches. Germline lookup yields CDR1 WNHNN and CDR2 SYGVQD (reference sequence). The CDR3 spans 13 residues.

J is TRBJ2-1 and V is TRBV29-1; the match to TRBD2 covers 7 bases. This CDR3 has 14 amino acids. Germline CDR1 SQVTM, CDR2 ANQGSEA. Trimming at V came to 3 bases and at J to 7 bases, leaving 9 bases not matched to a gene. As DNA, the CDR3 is TGCAGCGTTGATGTCCCTAGCGGAGGGAATGAGCAGTTCTTC. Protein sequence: CSVDVPSGGNEQFF.

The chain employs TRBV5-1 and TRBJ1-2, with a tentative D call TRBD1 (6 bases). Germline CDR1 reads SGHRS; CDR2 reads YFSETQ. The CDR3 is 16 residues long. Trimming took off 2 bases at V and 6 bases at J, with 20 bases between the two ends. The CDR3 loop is CASSLLAALPGDGYTF. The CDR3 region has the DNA TGCGCCAGCAGCTTATTGGCCGCGCTCCCAGGGGATGGCTACACCTTC.

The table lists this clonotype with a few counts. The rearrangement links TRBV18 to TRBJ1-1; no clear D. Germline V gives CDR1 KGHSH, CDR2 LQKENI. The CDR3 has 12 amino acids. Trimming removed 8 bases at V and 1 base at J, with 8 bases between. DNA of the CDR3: TGTGCCAGCCAGACCGGGAACACTGAAGCTTTCTTT. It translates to CASQTGNTEAFF.

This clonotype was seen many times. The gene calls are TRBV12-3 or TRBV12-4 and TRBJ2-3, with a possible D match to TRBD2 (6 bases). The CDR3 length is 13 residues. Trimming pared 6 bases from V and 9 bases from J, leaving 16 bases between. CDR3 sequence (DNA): TGTGCCAGCAGCCAGGGACTTCACCGCACGCAGTATTTT. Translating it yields CASSQGLHRTQYF.

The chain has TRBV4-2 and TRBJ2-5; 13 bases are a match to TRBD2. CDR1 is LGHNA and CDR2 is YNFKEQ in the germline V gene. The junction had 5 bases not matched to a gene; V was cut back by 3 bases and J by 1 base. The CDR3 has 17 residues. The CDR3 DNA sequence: TGTGCCAGCAGCCAGGGGACTAGCGGGACCCCCCAAGAGACCCAGTACTTC. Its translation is CASSQGTSGTPQETQYF.

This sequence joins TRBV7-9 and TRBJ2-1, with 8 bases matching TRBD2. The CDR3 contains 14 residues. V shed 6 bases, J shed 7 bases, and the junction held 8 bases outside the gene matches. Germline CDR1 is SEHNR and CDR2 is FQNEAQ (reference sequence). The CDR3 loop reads CASRAGTSQNEQFF. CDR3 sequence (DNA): TGTGCCAGCAGGGCCGGGACTAGTCAGAATGAGCAGTTCTTC. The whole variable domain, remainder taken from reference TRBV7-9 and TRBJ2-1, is DTGVSQNPRHKITKRGQNVTFRCDPISEHNRLYWYRQTLGQGPEFLTYFQNEAQLEKSRLLSDRFSAERPKGSFSTLEIQRTEQGDSAMYLCASRAGTSQNEQFFGPGTRLTVL.

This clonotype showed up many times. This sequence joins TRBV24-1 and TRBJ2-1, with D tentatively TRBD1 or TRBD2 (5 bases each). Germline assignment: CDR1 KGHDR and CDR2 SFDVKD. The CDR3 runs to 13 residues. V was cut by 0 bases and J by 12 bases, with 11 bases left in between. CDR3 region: CATSDLLTEGQFF. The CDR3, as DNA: TGTGCCACCAGTGATTTGTTGACAGAGGGGCAGTTCTTC.

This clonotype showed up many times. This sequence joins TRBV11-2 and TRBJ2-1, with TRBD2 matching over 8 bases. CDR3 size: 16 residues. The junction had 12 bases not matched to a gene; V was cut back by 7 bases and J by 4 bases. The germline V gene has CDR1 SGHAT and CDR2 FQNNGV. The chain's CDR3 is CASTPGGAEGYNEQFF. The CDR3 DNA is TGTGCCAGCACCCCGGGGGGGGCCGAGGGATACAATGAGCAGTTCTTC.

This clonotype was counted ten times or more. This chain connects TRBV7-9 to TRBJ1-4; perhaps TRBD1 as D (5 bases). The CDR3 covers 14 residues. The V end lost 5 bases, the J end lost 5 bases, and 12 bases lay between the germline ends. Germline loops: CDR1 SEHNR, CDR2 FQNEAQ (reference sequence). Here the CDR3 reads CASSLGTVNEKLFF. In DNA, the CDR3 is TGTGCCAGCAGCCTTGGGACGGTCAATGAAAAACTGTTTTTT.

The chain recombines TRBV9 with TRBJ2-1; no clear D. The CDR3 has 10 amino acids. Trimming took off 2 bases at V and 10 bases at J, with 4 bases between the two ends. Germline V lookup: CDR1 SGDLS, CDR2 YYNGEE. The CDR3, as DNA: TGTGCCAGCAGCGTCCAGGAGCAGTTCTTC. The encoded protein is CASSVQEQFF.

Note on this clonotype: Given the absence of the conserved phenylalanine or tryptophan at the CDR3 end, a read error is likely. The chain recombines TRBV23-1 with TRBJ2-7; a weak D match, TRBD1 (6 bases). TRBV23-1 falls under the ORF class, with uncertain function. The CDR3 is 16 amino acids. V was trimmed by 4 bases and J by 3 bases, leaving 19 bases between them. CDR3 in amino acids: CASSPHRELISYEQYY. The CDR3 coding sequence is TGCGCCAGCAGTCCCCACAGGGAGTTGATAAGCTACGAGCAGTACTAC.

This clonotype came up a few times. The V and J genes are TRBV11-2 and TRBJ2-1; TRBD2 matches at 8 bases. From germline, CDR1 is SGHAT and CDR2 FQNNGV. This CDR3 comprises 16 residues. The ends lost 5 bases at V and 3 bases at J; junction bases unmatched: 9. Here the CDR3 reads CASSPRLAGIYNEQFF. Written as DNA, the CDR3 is TGTGCCAGCAGCCCCCGATTAGCGGGAATCTACAATGAGCAGTTCTTC.

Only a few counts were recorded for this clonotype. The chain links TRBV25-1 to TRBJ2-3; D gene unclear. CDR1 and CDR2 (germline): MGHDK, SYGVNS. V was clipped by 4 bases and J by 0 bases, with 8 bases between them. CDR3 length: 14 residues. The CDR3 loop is CASSGFTSTDTQYF. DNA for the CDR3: TGTGCCAGCAGTGGGTTTACTAGCACAGATACGCAGTATTTT.

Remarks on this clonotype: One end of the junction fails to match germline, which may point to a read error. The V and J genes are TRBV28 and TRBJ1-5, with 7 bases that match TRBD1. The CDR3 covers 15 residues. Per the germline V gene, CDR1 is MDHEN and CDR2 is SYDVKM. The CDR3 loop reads CATSWGGQGNQPQHF. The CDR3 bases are TGTGCCACCAGTTGGGGTGGACAGGGCAATCAGCCCCAGCATTTT.

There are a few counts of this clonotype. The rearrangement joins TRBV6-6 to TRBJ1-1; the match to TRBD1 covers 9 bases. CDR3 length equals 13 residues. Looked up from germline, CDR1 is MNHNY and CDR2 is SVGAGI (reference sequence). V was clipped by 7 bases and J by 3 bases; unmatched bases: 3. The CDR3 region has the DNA TGTGCCAGCAACAGGGGGCAGGACACTGAAGCTTTCTTT. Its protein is CASNRGQDTEAFF.